Below are 5 T cell receptor beta chains sequenced from a single sample in a study of control samples from healthy donors and cancer patients. The repertoire was sequenced with immunoSEQ multiplex PCR; TCRdb's copy has only in-frame clones and lacks some. This table has about 120,000 clones, roughly 88% appearing once. Material: PBMCs. The receptors derive from a woman in her sixties or seventies with lung cancer.

This sequence joins TRBV4-3 and TRBJ1-2; D perhaps matches TRBD1 (6 bases). Germline loops: CDR1 LGHNA, CDR2 YSLEER. Trimming cost V 0 bases and J 5 bases, with 13 bases left between them. This CDR3 spans 15 amino acids. The CDR3 sequence is CASSQDTGGLYGYTF. Written as DNA, the CDR3 is TGCGCCAGCAGCCAAGATACCGGGGGCTTATATGGCTACACCTTC.

The V call is TRBV5-8, the J call TRBJ1-5; maybe TRBD1 (5 bases). The CDR3 length is 14 residues. The V and J ends lost 1 base and 4 bases respectively, with 9 bases between them. From germline, CDR1 is SGHTS and CDR2 YDEGEE. The CDR3 here is CASSLTGENQPQHF. The CDR3 nucleotides read TGTGCCAGCAGCTTGACAGGAGAAAATCAGCCCCAGCATTTT.

The V and J genes are TRBV6-6 and TRBJ2-1; 13 nucleotides agree with TRBD2. After removal of 5 bases from V and 3 bases from J, the junction contained 13 bases not matched to a gene. The germline V gene has CDR1 MNHNY and CDR2 SVGAGI (reference sequence). The CDR3 spans 19 residues. The CDR3 DNA sequence: TGTGCCAGCAGTCTGGGACTAGCGGGGACCCACATACTCTACAATGAGCAGTTCTTC. As protein: CASSLGLAGTHILYNEQFF.

The gene calls are TRBV9 and TRBJ2-6; no reliable D call. Germline V gene data show CDR1 as SGDLS and CDR2 as YYNGEE. V lost 6 bases, J lost 2 bases, and 18 bases lay in between. The CDR3 totals 17 residues. The CDR3 DNA follows: TGTGCCAGCACCTCTGCTCCCCCGGGCGCTGGGGCCAACGTCCTGACTTTC. As protein: CASTSAPPGAGANVLTF.

This chain uses TRBV29-1 with TRBJ1-2; D is unclear. The CDR3 loop spans 12 amino acids. The germline CDR1 and CDR2 sequences are SQVTM and ANQGSEA. V was cut by 4 bases and J by 2 bases, with 8 bases left in between. CDR3 sequence reads: CSVVYQNYGYTF. Written as DNA, the CDR3 is TGCAGCGTTGTGTACCAGAACTATGGCTACACCTTC.